These T cell receptor beta chains were read from a single sample in a study of metastatic and nonmetastatic thyroid tumors. Using MiXCR, TCRdb re-called clones from the PCR reads. The data hold about 14,000 clones, with about 3.5% observed a single time. Sequencing was performed on tumor tissue. These receptors were obtained from a female donor with papillary thyroid cancer or a benign thyroid nodule (not recorded which). Some clones in this sample may be carry-over from other donors' samples. The CDR3 runs from the conserved cysteine through the conserved F or W. Rows may omit the clone size; those that give it use once, few, many or a size class.

V gene: TRBV20-1; clone size: few; CDR3 protein: CSASSLGTYGYTF
V gene: TRBV5-8; clone size: many; CDR3 protein: CASSPPPPRLEQYF
V gene: TRBV12-3/TRBV12-4; clone size: .; CDR3 protein: CASSLLSGQITDTQYF
V gene: TRBV7-2; clone size: .; CDR3 protein: CASSLVASSYNEQFF
V gene: TRBV27; clone size: large; CDR3 protein: CASSPWTSGGGEQFF
V gene: TRBV28; clone size: .; CDR3 protein: CASSSPGSNYGYTF
V gene: TRBV2; clone size: .; CDR3 protein: CASSDLGTSTDTQYF
V gene: TRBV20-1; clone size: medium-sized; CDR3 protein: CSADWGLVEREQFF
V gene: TRBV20-1; clone size: .; CDR3 protein: CSATRQGAAQPQHF
V gene: TRBV7-2; clone size: .; CDR3 protein: CASSPMSASLGYTF
V gene: TRBV28; clone size: .; CDR3 protein: CASMADWTDTQYF
V gene: TRBV24-1; clone size: .; CDR3 protein: CATSDTGTGVTGELFF
V gene: TRBV19; clone size: few; CDR3 protein: CASTLSTANTGELFF
V gene: TRBV7-2; clone size: .; CDR3 protein: CASSWKGQGFYEQYF
V gene: TRBV28; clone size: few; CDR3 protein: CASSLYLGHITEAFF
V gene: TRBV19; clone size: few; CDR3 protein: CASSISEFGTEAFF
V gene: TRBV2; clone size: few; CDR3 protein: CASTGVRGAGYTF
V gene: TRBV6-1; clone size: few; CDR3 protein: CASRRQGSGDGYTF
V gene: TRBV30; clone size: few; CDR3 protein: CAWSVGRGSDAFF
V gene: TRBV28; clone size: .; CDR3 protein: CASSFADRTYEQYF
V gene: TRBV25-1; clone size: few; CDR3 protein: CASSETQGAGGNTIYF
V gene: TRBV5-1; clone size: few; CDR3 protein: CASSLAYVGGGEDTQYF
V gene: TRBV5-1; clone size: many; CDR3 protein: CASSPTNKNTEAFF
V gene: TRBV27; clone size: few; CDR3 protein: CASSARGGFYEQYF
V gene: TRBV2; clone size: few; CDR3 protein: CASTAGASSGANVLTF
V gene: TRBV10-3; clone size: few; CDR3 protein: CAISESNEETQYF
V gene: TRBV6-2/TRBV6-3; clone size: .; CDR3 protein: CASTPGLAGTYEQYF
V gene: TRBV20-1; clone size: .; CDR3 protein: CSATPEILPYNEQFF
V gene: TRBV7-2; clone size: .; CDR3 protein: CASSCRGRGMGGKTQYF